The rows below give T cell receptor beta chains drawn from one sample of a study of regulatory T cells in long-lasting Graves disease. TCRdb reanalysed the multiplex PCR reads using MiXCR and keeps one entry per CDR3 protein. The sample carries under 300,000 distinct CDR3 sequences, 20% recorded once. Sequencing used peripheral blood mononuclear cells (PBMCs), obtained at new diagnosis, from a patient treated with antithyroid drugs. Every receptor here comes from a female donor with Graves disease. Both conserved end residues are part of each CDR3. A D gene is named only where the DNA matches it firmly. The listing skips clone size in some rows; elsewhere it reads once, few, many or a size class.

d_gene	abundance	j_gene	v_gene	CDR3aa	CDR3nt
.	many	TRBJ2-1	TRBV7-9	CASSLAGSSVRLLEQFF	TGTGCCAGCAGCTTAGCGGGGTCCAGCGTCAGATTATTAGAGCAGTTCTTC
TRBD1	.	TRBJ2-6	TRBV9	CASSAGTGKPSGANVLTF	TGTGCCAGCAGCGCGGGGACAGGGAAACCCTCTGGGGCCAACGTCCTGACTTTC
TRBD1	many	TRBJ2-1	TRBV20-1	CSASREPGTASYNEQFF	TGCAGTGCTAGCAGGGAACCCGGGACAGCTTCCTACAATGAGCAGTTCTTC
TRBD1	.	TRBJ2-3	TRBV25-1	CASSARTGSLRDTQYF	TGTGCCAGCAGTGCCCGGACAGGCTCCCTTCGGGATACGCAGTATTTT
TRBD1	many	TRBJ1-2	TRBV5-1	CASSLDTGTANYGYTF	TGCGCCAGCAGCTTGGATACCGGGACAGCTAACTATGGCTACACCTTC
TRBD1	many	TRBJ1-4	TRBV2	CASSLWGQGAPNEKLFF	TGTGCCAGCAGCCTTTGGGGACAGGGGGCGCCTAATGAAAAACTGTTTTTT
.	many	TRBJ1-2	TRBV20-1	CSASGSNYGYTF	TGCAGTGCTAGCGGATCTAACTATGGCTACACCTTC
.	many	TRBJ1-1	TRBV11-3	CASSTTRMTEAFF	TGTGCCAGCAGCACGACACGGATGACTGAAGCTTTCTTT
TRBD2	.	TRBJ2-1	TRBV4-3	CASSQGLEGGLVQFF	TGCGCCAGCAGCCAGGGACTAGAGGGGGGTCTAGTGCAGTTCTTC
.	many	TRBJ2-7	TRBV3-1	CASSKSPYEQYF	TGTGCCAGCAGTAAGTCGCCCTACGAGCAGTACTTC
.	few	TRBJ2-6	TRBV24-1	CATSDNLAISGANVLTF	TGTGCCACCAGTGACAATCTAGCCATCTCTGGGGCCAACGTCCTGACTTTC
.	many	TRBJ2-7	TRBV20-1	CSASPTGDEQYF	TGCAGTGCTAGCCCCACCGGAGACGAGCAGTACTTC
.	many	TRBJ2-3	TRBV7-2	CASSLMGLSTDTQYF	TGTGCCAGCAGCTTAATGGGATTGAGCACAGATACGCAGTATTTT
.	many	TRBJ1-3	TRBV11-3	CASSYGNSGNTIYF	TGTGCCAGCAGCTACGGGAACTCTGGAAACACCATATATTTT
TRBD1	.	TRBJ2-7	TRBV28	CASSFSGTEPYEQYF	TGTGCCAGCAGCTTCTCCGGGACAGAGCCCTACGAGCAGTACTTC
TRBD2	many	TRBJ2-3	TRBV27	CASSLIPGTRGIDTQYF	TGTGCCAGCAGTTTAATCCCCGGGACTAGAGGGATAGATACGCAGTATTTT
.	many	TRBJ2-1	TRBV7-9	CASSLLASYNEQFF	TGTGCCAGCAGCTTATTGGCTAGTTACAATGAGCAGTTCTTC
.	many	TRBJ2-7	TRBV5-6	CASSRGPSYEQYF	TGTGCCAGCAGCCGGGGACCCAGCTACGAGCAGTACTTC
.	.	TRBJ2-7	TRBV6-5	CASSSDDKYYEQYF	TGTGCCAGCAGTTCAGATGACAAGTACTACGAGCAGTACTTC
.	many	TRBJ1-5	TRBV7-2	CASSLVPQPQHF	TGTGCCAGCAGCTTAGTGCCTCAGCCCCAGCATTTT
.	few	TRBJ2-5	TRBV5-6	CASGLARGTQYF	TGTGCCAGCGGCTTGGCTCGGGGGACCCAGTACTTC
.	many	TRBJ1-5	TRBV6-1	CASSEGRGSQPQHF	TGTGCCAGCAGTGAAGGTCGAGGGTCCCAGCCCCAGCATTTT
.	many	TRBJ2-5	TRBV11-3	CASSLQSGTQYF	TGTGCCAGCAGCTTACAGTCCGGGACCCAGTACTTC
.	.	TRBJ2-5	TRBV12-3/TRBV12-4	CASSLGVRDQETQYF	TGTGCCAGCAGTCTAGGGGTCCGGGATCAAGAGACCCAGTACTTC
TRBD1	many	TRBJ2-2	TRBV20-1	CSANRGSGELFF	TGCAGTGCTAACAGGGGATCTGGGGAGCTGTTTTTT
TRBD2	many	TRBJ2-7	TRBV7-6	CASSLRRGQGGTEQYF	TGTGCCAGCAGCCTCCGCCGTGGGCAGGGAGGGACCGAGCAGTACTTC
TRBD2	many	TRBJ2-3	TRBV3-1	CASSRMREYPDTQYF	TGTGCCAGCAGCCGAATGCGGGAGTATCCAGATACGCAGTATTTT
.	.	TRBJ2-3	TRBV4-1	CASSSKTGPDTQYF	TGCGCCAGCAGCTCCAAGACAGGTCCAGATACGCAGTATTTT
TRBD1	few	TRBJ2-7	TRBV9	CASSVRDRETYEQYF	TGTGCCAGCAGCGTCCGGGACAGGGAAACCTACGAGCAGTACTTC